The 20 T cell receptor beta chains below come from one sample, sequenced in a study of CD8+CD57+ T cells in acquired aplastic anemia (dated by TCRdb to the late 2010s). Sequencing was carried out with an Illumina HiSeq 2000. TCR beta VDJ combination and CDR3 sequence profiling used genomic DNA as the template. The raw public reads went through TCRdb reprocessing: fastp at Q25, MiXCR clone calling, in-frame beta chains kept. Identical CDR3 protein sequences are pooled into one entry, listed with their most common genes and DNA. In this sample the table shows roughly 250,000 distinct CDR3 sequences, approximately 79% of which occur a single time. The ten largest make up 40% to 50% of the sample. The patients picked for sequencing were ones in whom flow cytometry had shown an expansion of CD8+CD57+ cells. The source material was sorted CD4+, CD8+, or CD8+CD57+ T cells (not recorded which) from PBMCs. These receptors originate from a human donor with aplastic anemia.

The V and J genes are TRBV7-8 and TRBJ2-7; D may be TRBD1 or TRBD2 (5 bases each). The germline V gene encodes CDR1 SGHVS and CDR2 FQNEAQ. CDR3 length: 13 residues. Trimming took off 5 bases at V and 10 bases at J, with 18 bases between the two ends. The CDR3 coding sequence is TGTGCCAGCAGCCAGGGCGGACATCGGGATCAGTACTTC. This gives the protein CASSQGGHRDQYF.

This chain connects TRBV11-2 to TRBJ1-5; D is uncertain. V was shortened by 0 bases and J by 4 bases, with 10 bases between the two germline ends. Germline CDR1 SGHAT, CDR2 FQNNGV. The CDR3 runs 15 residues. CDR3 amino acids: CASSLDDTFNQPQHF. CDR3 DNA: TGTGCCAGCAGCTTAGACGACACGTTTAATCAGCCCCAGCATTTT.

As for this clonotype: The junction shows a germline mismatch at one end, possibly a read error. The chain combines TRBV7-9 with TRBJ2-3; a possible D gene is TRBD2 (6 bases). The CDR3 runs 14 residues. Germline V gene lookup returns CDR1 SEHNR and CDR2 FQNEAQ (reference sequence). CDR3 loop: CASSFAGSAGTDDF. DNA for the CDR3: TGTGCCAGCAGCTTTGCGGGAAGCGCGGGTACGGATGATTTT.

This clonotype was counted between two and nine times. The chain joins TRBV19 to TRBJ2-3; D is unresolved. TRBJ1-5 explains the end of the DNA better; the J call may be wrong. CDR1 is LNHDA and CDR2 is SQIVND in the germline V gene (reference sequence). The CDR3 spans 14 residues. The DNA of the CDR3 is TGTGCCAGTAGTTTAGCGGGAGGTCCCGACAAGCAGCATTTT. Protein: CASSLAGGPDKQHF.

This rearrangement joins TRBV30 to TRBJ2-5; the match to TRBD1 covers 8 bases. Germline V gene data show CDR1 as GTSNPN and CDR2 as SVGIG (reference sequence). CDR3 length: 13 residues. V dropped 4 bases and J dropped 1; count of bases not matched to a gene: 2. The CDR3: CAWKTGVQETQYF. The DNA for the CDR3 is TGTGCCTGGAAGACAGGGGTCCAAGAGACCCAGTACTTC.

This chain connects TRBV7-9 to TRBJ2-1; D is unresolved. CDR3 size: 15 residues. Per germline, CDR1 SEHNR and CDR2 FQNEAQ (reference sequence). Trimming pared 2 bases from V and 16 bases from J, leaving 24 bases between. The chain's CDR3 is CASSLNPTYEQYFFF. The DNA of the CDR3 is TGTGCCAGCAGCTTAAATCCAACCTACGAGCAGTACTTCTTCTTC. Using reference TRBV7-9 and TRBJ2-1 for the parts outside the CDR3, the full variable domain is DTGVSQNPRHKITKRGQNVTFRCDPISEHNRLYWYRQTLGQGPEFLTYFQNEAQLEKSRLLSDRFSAERPKGSFSTLEIQRTEQGDSAMYLCASSLNPTYEQYFFFGPGTRLTVL.

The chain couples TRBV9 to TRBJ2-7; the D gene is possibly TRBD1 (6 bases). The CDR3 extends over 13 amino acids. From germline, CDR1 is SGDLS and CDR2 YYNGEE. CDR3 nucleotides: TGTGCCAGCACCGGAAATCTCACAGGGAACCCTGAAGTC. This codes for CASTGNLTGNPEV.

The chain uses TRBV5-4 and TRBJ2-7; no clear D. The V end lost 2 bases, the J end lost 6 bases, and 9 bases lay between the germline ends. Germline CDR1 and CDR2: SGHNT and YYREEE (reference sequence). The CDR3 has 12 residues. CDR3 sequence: CASSFTGAEQYV. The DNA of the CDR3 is TGTGCCAGCAGCTTTACTGGCGCCGAGCAGTACGTC.

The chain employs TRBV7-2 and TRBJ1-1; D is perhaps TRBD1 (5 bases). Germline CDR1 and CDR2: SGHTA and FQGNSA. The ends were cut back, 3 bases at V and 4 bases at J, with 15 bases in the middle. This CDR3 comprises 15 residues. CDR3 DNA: TGTGCCAGCAGCTTGGGCTGGGGGGGAGGCACTGAAGCTTTCTTT. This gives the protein CASSLGWGGGTEAFF.

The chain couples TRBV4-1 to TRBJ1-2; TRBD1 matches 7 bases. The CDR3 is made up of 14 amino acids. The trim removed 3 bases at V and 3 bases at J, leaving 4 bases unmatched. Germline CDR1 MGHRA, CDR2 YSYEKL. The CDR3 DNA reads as TGCGCCAGCAGCCAGACAGGGAAGGACTATGGCTACACCTTC. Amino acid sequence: CASSQTGKDYGYTF.

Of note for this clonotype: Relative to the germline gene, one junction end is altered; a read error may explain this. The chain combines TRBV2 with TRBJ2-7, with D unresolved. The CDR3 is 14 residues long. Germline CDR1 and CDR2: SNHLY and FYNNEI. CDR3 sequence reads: CASSVKQVSYEQYF. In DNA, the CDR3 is TGTGCCAGCAGCGTTAAACAAGTCTCCTACGAGCAGTATTTC.

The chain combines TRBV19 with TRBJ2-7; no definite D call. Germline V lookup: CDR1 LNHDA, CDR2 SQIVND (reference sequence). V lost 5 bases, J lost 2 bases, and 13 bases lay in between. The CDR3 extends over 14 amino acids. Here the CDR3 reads CASSSGLRPYEQYF. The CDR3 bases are TGTGCCAGTAGTTCCGGCCTCAGACCCTACGAGCAGTACTTC.

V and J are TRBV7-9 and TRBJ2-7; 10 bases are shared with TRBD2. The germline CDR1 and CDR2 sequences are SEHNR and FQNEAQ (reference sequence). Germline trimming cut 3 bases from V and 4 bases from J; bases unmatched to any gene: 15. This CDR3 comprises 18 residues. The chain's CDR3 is CASSFHPSGGADSYEQYV. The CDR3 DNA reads TGTGCCAGCAGCTTTCATCCAAGCGGGGGGGCCGATTCGTACGAGCAGTACGTC.

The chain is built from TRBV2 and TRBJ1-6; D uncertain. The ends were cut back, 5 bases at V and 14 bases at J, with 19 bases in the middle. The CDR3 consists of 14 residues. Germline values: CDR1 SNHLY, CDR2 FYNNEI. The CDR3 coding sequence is TGTGCCAGCAGTTTAGAAAGGGCAGTGTCTGCCCTCCACTTT. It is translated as CASSLERAVSALHF.

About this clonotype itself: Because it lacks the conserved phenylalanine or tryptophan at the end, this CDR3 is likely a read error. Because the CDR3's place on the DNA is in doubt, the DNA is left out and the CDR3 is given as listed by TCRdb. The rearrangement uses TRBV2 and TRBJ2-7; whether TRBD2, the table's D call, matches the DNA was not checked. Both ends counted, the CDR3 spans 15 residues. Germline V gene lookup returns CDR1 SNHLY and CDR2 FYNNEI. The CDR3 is CASGDGGTVTQYFYP.

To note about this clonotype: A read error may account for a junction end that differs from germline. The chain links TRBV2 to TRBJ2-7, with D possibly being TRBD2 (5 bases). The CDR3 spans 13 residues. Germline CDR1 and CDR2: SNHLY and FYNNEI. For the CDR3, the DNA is TGTGCCAGCGGCCACCCCGGGATAGATGCGCAGTATTTC. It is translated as CASGHPGIDAQYF.

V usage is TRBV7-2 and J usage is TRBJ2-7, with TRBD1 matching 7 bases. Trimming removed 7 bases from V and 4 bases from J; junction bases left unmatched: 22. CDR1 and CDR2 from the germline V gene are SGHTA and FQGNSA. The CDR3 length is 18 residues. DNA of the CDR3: TGTGCCAGCATCTTTCCTCCAGACGGGACAGCCCTTTCTTACGAGCAGTACGTC. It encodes CASIFPPDGTALSYEQYV.

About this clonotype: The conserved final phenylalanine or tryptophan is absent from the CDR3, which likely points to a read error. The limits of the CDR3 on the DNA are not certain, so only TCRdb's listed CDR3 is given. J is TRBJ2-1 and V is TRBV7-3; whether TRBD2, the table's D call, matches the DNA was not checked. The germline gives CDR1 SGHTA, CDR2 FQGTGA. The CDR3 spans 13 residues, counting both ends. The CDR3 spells CASSGRANAVQHL.

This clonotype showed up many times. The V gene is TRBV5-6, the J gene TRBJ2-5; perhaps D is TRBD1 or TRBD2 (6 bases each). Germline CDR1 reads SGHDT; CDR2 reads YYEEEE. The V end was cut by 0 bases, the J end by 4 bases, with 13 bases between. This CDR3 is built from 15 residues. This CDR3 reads CASSLGGAWGETQYF. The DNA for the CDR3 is TGTGCCAGCAGCTTGGGGGGGGCTTGGGGAGAGACCCAGTACTTC.

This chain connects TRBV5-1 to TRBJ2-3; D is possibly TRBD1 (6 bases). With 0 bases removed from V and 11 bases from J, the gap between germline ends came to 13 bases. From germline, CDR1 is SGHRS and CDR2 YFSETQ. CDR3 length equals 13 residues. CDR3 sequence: CASSLEVWGRQYF. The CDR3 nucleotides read TGCGCCAGCAGCTTGGAGGTTTGGGGGCGGCAGTATTTT.